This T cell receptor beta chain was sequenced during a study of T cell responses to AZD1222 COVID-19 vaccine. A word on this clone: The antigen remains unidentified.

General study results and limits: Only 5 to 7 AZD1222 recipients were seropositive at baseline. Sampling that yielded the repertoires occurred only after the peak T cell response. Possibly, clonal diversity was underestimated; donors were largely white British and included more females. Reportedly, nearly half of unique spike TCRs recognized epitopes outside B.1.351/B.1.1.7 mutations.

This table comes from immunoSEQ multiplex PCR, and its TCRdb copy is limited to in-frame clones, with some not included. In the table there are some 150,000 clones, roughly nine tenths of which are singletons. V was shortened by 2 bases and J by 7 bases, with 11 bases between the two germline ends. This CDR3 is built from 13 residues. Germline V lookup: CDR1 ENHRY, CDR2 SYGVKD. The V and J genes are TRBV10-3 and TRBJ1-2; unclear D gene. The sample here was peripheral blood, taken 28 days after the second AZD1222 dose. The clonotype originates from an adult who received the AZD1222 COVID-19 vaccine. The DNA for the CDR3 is TGTGCCATCAGTGAGCCAACGGACGGTGGCTACACCTTC. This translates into CAISEPTDGGYTF.